One sample yielded the 13 T cell receptor beta chains listed below, sequenced in a study of OX40 agonist ivuxolimab in advanced cancers. Some clones are missing from TCRdb's copy, which holds only in-frame ones; the method was immunoSEQ multiplex PCR. The data contain under 25,000 clones, 85% to 90% of them singletons. This specimen was CD4+ or CD8+ T cells sorted from blood, taken in a trial of the OX40 agonist ivuxolimab. All receptors derive from an adult with an advanced solid tumor such as melanoma, head and neck, liver or kidney cancer.

The DNA of the CDR3 is TGTGCCACCAGCAAGACAGGGGGGTCTCAAGAGACCCAGTACTTC. Protein: CATSKTGGSQETQYF. The chain joins TRBV15 to TRBJ2-5; TRBD1 aligns across 9 bases. CDR1 and CDR2 (germline): LNHNV, YYDKDF (reference sequence). CDR3 size: 15 residues. V was pared by 4 bases and J by 2 bases, with 5 bases of the junction left unmatched.

V is TRBV7-9 and J is TRBJ2-3; the match to TRBD2 covers 7 bases. J was trimmed by 2 bases and V by 7 bases; bases with no gene match: 6. CDR1 and CDR2 (germline): SEHNR, FQNEAQ (reference sequence). CDR3 size: 14 residues. CDR3 nucleotide sequence: TGTGCCAGCACATCGGGACTAAACACAGATACGCAGTATTTT. This codes for CASTSGLNTDTQYF.

This clone was counted between two and nine times. The V gene is TRBV5-6, the J gene TRBJ2-2, with 8 bases lining up with TRBD2. The CDR3 has 17 amino acids. CDR1 and CDR2 (germline): SGHDT, YYEEEE. The junction had 9 bases not matched to a gene; V was cut back by 1 base and J by 4 bases. CDR3 region: CASSLYFREGGTGELFF. In DNA, the CDR3 is TGTGCCAGCAGCTTGTATTTCCGGGAGGGGGGCACCGGGGAGCTGTTTTTT.

The chain uses TRBV19 and TRBJ2-3; D gene ambiguous. CDR1 LNHDA and CDR2 SQIVND come from the germline V gene (reference sequence). The CDR3 extends over 13 amino acids. V dropped 4 bases and J dropped 2 bases, with 7 bases sitting between them. CDR3 sequence reads: CASSTELTDTQYF. The CDR3 DNA reads as TGTGCCAGTAGTACCGAGCTCACAGATACGCAGTATTTT. The complete variable domain, with remaining parts taken from reference TRBV19 and TRBJ2-3, reads DGGITQSPKYLFRKEGQNVTLSCEQNLNHDAMYWYRQDPGQGLRLIYYSQIVNDFQKGDIAEGYSVSREKKESFPLTVTSAQKNPTAFYLCASSTELTDTQYFGPGTRLTVL.

This clone has more than one count but fewer than ten. The chain carries TRBV7-9 and TRBJ1-3, with D tentatively TRBD1 (5 bases). Germline CDR1 reads SEHNR; CDR2 reads FQNEAQ (reference sequence). V shed 1 base and J shed 2 bases, with 6 bases lying between them. CDR3 length: 14 residues. CDR3 protein: CASSLVGAGNTIYF. DNA of the CDR3: TGTGCCAGCAGCTTAGTAGGGGCTGGAAACACCATATATTTT.

The rearrangement uses TRBV7-9 and TRBJ2-5; 9 nucleotides align to TRBD2. V was clipped by 7 bases and J by 5 bases; unmatched bases: 11. CDR3 length: 15 residues. CDR1 and CDR2 (germline): SEHNR, FQNEAQ (reference sequence). This CDR3 reads CASTPWPREGETQYF. The CDR3 DNA is TGTGCCAGCACCCCCTGGCCGCGGGAGGGGGAGACCCAGTACTTC.

The chain has TRBV19 and TRBJ2-1, with D hard to call. Deletions cut 5 bases from V and 0 bases from J, with 11 bases between. The CDR3 has 15 residues. CDR1 is LNHDA, CDR2 SQIVND, per germline (reference sequence). CDR3 sequence: CASSQTPSSYNEQFF. CDR3 coding DNA: TGTGCCAGTAGTCAGACCCCGAGCTCCTACAATGAGCAGTTCTTC.

The chain uses TRBV7-8 and TRBJ2-5; 10 bases align to TRBD2. V shed 0 bases and J 5 bases; nucleotides not matched to a gene: 6. The CDR3 extends over 16 amino acids. Germline lookup yields CDR1 SGHVS and CDR2 FQNEAQ. The CDR3 nucleotides read TGTGCCAGCAGCTTAGCGTTGTCTAGCGGGAGTGAGACCCAGTACTTC. Its translation is CASSLALSSGSETQYF.

V usage is TRBV28 and J usage is TRBJ2-7; D unresolved. The CDR3 has 15 residues. V dropped 4 bases and J dropped 5 bases, with 18 bases sitting between them. Per germline, CDR1 MDHEN and CDR2 SYDVKM. CDR3: CASSSRHGPRDEQYF. CDR3 nucleotides: TGTGCCAGCAGTTCTCGTCACGGACCTCGGGACGAGCAGTACTTC.

The chain is built from TRBV7-9 and TRBJ2-7, with D tentatively TRBD1 (6 bases). Germline V gene sequence: CDR1 SEHNR, CDR2 FQNEAQ (reference sequence). The ends were cut back, 7 bases at V and 0 bases at J, with 13 bases in the middle. This CDR3 comprises 14 residues. The CDR3 nucleotides read TGTGCCAGCACCGGCGACAGGAGCTCCTACGAGCAGTACTTC. Translating gives CASTGDRSSYEQYF.

The chain combines TRBV7-6 with TRBJ1-2; D gene unclear. Trimming stripped 1 base from V and 1 base from J, with 10 bases between. The germline gives CDR1 SGHVS, CDR2 FNYEAQ. This CDR3 has 15 amino acids. In nucleotides, the CDR3 is TGTGCCAGCAGCTTAGGAACGGACGGTAACTATGGCTACACCTTC. Translating it yields CASSLGTDGNYGYTF.

This clone was recorded once. This chain joins TRBV5-4 and TRBJ2-7; weak D call: TRBD2 (6 bases). CDR3 length equals 14 residues. Germline V lookup: CDR1 SGHNT, CDR2 YYREEE (reference sequence). Trimming removed 4 bases at V and 7 bases at J, with 18 bases between. CDR3 bases: TGTGCCAGCAGCCCCCCAGGGTCAGCGGGTGAGCAGTACTTC. Amino acids: CASSPPGSAGEQYF.

This chain links TRBV7-2 with TRBJ1-2, with D tentatively TRBD1 (5 bases). V was trimmed by 5 bases and J by 2 bases, leaving 15 bases between them. This CDR3 spans 15 amino acids. Germline lookup yields CDR1 SGHTA and CDR2 FQGNSA. This CDR3 is CASSPTPGGNYGYTF. In DNA, the CDR3 is TGTGCCAGCAGCCCTACCCCTGGGGGGAACTATGGCTACACCTTC.